The 20 T cell receptor beta chains presented below share a single source sample, sequenced in a study of lymphopenia after photon versus proton radiotherapy. Some clones are missing from TCRdb's copy, which holds only in-frame ones; the method was immunoSEQ multiplex PCR. The data hold just under 3,000 clones, with roughly 93% observed a single time. The sample in question was peripheral blood, obtained from a patient treated with photon-based radiotherapy. These receptors were collected from a woman between 70 and 85 years old with pancreatic cancer.

The gene calls are TRBV7-2 and TRBJ2-5, with TRBD1 matching over 8 bases. The CDR3 is 17 residues long. Trimming removed 1 base from V and 4 bases from J; junction bases left unmatched: 11. CDR1 and CDR2 (germline): SGHTA, FQGNSA. The CDR3 DNA is TGTGCCAGCAGCTTAGTCGTGGGGTCAGGGGGCGGAGAGACCCAGTACTTC. Amino acid sequence: CASSLVVGSGGGETQYF. The variable domain in full, completed from reference TRBV7-2 and TRBJ2-5, reads GAGVSQSPSNKVTEKGKDVELRCDPISGHTALYWYRQSLGQGLEFLIYFQGNSAPDKSGLPSDRFSAERTGGSVSTLTIQRTQQEDSAVYLCASSLVVGSGGGETQYFGPGTRLLVL.

Only one count was recorded for this clone. The rearrangement links TRBV4-3 to TRBJ1-4, with a possible D match to TRBD1 (5 bases). Per germline, CDR1 LGHNA and CDR2 YSLEER. V lost 4 bases to trimming and J lost 7 bases, with 16 bases between them. CDR3 length: 15 residues. CDR3 amino acids: CASSPRPGLGEKLFF. In nucleotides, the CDR3 is TGCGCCAGCAGCCCCCGGCCGGGACTAGGTGAAAAACTGTTTTTT.

The rearrangement uses TRBV5-5 and TRBJ2-1; D is ambiguous. The CDR3 sequence is 15 residues long. The germline V gene has CDR1 SGHKS and CDR2 YYEKEE (reference sequence). V lost 2 bases, J lost 0 bases, and 9 bases lay in between. The CDR3 nucleotides are TGTGCCAGCAGCTTAAGGGAAACCTCCTACAATGAGCAGTTCTTC. It translates to CASSLRETSYNEQFF.

In this sample, this clone turned up once. The chain uses TRBV19 and TRBJ2-3; D might be TRBD2 (5 bases). V lost 3 bases and J lost 0, with 10 bases in between. The length of the CDR3 is 15 residues. The germline V gene has CDR1 LNHDA and CDR2 SQIVND (reference sequence). The CDR3 nucleotides read TGTGCCAGTAGTATTGTGGGAGCTAGCACAGATACGCAGTATTTT. Amino acids: CASSIVGASTDTQYF. Based on the CDR3 plus reference TRBV19 and TRBJ2-3, the full variable domain is DGGITQSPKYLFRKEGQNVTLSCEQNLNHDAMYWYRQDPGQGLRLIYYSQIVNDFQKGDIAEGYSVSREKKESFPLTVTSAQKNPTAFYLCASSIVGASTDTQYFGPGTRLTVL.

This clone showed up just once. The V and J genes are TRBV7-6 and TRBJ2-1; no reliable D call. The CDR3 has 15 residues. The V end lost 5 bases, the J end lost 1 base, and 12 bases lay between the germline ends. From germline, CDR1 is SGHVS and CDR2 FNYEAQ. The CDR3 sequence: CASSLRSGSYNEQFF. As DNA, the CDR3 is TGTGCCAGCAGCCTACGCTCTGGGTCCTACAATGAGCAGTTCTTC.

The V call is TRBV5-4, the J call TRBJ2-2, with TRBD1 matching 9 bases. The junction had 4 bases not matched to a gene; V was cut back by 4 bases and J by 3 bases. CDR3 length: 15 residues. CDR1 SGHNT and CDR2 YYREEE come from the germline V gene (reference sequence). The CDR3 DNA sequence: TGTGCCAGCAGCCGGGGACAGGGAGACACCGGGGAGCTGTTTTTT. Its translation: CASSRGQGDTGELFF. Supplemented by reference TRBV5-4 and TRBJ2-2, the full variable domain reads ETGVTQSPTHLIKTRGQQVTLRCSSQSGHNTVSWYQQALGQGPQFIFQYYREEENGRGNFPPRFSGLQFPNYSSELNVNALELDDSALYLCASSRGQGDTGELFFGEGSRLTVL.

V is TRBV9 and J is TRBJ2-2, with 8 bases identical to TRBD2. The germline V gene has CDR1 SGDLS and CDR2 YYNGEE. The CDR3 runs to 15 residues. Unmatched junction bases numbered 10, after V lost 7 bases and J lost 5 bases. The CDR3 sequence is CASGSGRRRTGELFF. The CDR3 bases are TGTGCCAGCGGAAGCGGGAGAAGGAGGACCGGGGAGCTGTTTTTT. Based on the CDR3 plus reference TRBV9 and TRBJ2-2, the full variable domain is DSGVTQTPKHLITATGQRVTLRCSPRSGDLSVYWYQQSLDQGLQFLIQYYNGEERAKGNILERFSAQQFPDLHSELNLSSLELGDSALYFCASGSGRRRTGELFFGEGSRLTVL.

The V and J genes are TRBV2 and TRBJ2-7, with 10 nucleotides matching TRBD2. CDR3 size: 14 residues. Trimming at V came to 9 bases and at J to 4 bases, leaving 9 bases not matched to a gene. Per the germline V gene, CDR1 is SNHLY and CDR2 is FYNNEI. The CDR3 bases are TGTGCCAGTAGAGGACTAGCGGTGTCTTACGAGCAGTACTTC. Translation gives CASRGLAVSYEQYF.

This clone was observed a handful of times. The chain is built from TRBV14 and TRBJ2-1; TRBD2 might be the D (5 bases). V dropped 2 bases and J dropped 13 bases, with 12 bases sitting between them. Germline V lookup: CDR1 SGHDN, CDR2 FVKESK. This CDR3 has 12 residues. This CDR3 reads CASSQIGLRQFF. The CDR3 DNA reads TGTGCCAGCAGCCAAATAGGACTCCGCCAGTTCTTC.

This clone was seen once. The genes are TRBV18 and TRBJ2-3; no reliable D call. Trimming took off 0 bases at V and 1 base at J, with 5 bases between the two ends. The CDR3 runs 14 residues. Germline V gene sequence: CDR1 KGHSH, CDR2 LQKENI. The CDR3 reads CASSPPTRTDTQYF. DNA for the CDR3: TGTGCCAGCTCACCACCCACTCGCACAGATACGCAGTATTTT.

The chain joins TRBV5-8 to TRBJ1-1, with D possibly being TRBD1 (5 bases). Trimming took 2 bases from V and 0 from J, leaving 14 bases between them. There are 16 residues in the CDR3. CDR1 and CDR2 from the germline V gene are SGHTS and YDEGEE. Written as DNA, the CDR3 is TGTGCCAGCAGCTTCGGGCGGGCCAGGGTGAACACTGAAGCTTTCTTT. Protein sequence: CASSFGRARVNTEAFF. The whole variable domain, remainder taken from reference TRBV5-8 and TRBJ1-1, is EAGVTQSPTHLIKTRGQQATLRCSPISGHTSVYWYQQALGLGLQFLLWYDEGEERNRGNFPPRFSGRQFPNYSSELNVNALELEDSALYLCASSFGRARVNTEAFFGQGTRLTVV.

The rearrangement links TRBV5-1 to TRBJ2-5, with 11 bases matching TRBD2. Germline V gene lookup returns CDR1 SGHRS and CDR2 YFSETQ. V dropped 1 base and J dropped 4; count of bases not matched to a gene: 6. This CDR3 comprises 16 residues. The CDR3 is CASSLRTSGSGETQYF. In DNA form, the CDR3 reads TGCGCCAGCAGCTTGCGGACTAGCGGGTCCGGAGAGACCCAGTACTTC.

The rearrangement links TRBV29-1 to TRBJ1-2, with D possibly matching TRBD1 (6 bases). This CDR3 spans 13 amino acids. V was clipped by 7 bases and J by 5 bases, with 17 bases between them. Per the germline V gene, CDR1 is SQVTM and CDR2 is ANQGSEA. The CDR3 coding sequence is TGCAGCGGTGGCGTCGGGGGCCAATATGGCTACACCTTC. This encodes CSGGVGGQYGYTF.

The V call is TRBV6-6, the J call TRBJ1-2, with D possibly matching TRBD1 (5 bases). V gave up 5 bases and J gave up 10 bases, with 11 bases separating them. The CDR3 extends over 11 amino acids. From germline, CDR1 is MNHNY and CDR2 SVGAGI (reference sequence). Here the CDR3 reads CASSGGEHYTF. The CDR3 DNA reads TGTGCCAGCAGTGGGGGGGAGCACTACACCTTC.

The J gene is TRBJ1-2, the V gene TRBV2; D uncertain. V lost 7 bases to trimming and J lost 0 bases, with 9 bases between them. CDR3 size: 13 residues. CDR1 and CDR2 (germline): SNHLY, FYNNEI. The chain's CDR3 is CASTWLSNYGYTF. Here the CDR3 DNA reads TGTGCCAGCACCTGGCTATCTAACTATGGCTACACCTTC. The full variable domain, rest sourced from reference TRBV2 and TRBJ1-2, is EPEVTQTPSHQVTQMGQEVILRCVPISNHLYFYWYRQILGQKVEFLVSFYNNEISEKSEIFDDQFSVERPDGSNFTLKIRSTKLEDSAMYFCASTWLSNYGYTFGSGTRLTVV.

CDR3 sequence reads: CASSQEAGNTQYF. Written as DNA, the CDR3 is TGTGCCAGCAGCCAAGAAGCGGGGAATACGCAGTATTTT. The rearrangement links TRBV4-2 to TRBJ2-3; TRBD2 matches at 7 bases. CDR1 and CDR2 from the germline V gene are LGHNA and YNFKEQ. Trimming cost V 0 bases and J 7 bases; bases outside gene matches: 1. The CDR3 is 13 amino acids.

The V gene is TRBV6-5, the J gene TRBJ2-5; 8 nucleotides line up with TRBD2. The germline V gene has CDR1 MNHEY and CDR2 SVGAGI. V gave up 5 bases and J gave up 5 bases; unmatched junction bases: 4. The CDR3 sequence is 13 residues long. DNA for the CDR3: TGTGCCAGCAGTGGTAGCGGGACCGAGACCCAGTACTTC. Translating it yields CASSGSGTETQYF.

This clone is a singleton in its sample. This chain links TRBV28 with TRBJ2-1, with no clear D. V gave up 4 bases and J gave up 8 bases, with 9 bases separating them. CDR1 is MDHEN, CDR2 SYDVKM, per germline. This CDR3 spans 12 amino acids. The CDR3 is CASSYSVYEQFF. DNA of the CDR3: TGTGCCAGCAGTTATTCGGTCTATGAGCAGTTCTTC.

The chain has TRBV7-9 and TRBJ1-5; 7 nucleotides match TRBD1. CDR1 is SEHNR and CDR2 is FQNEAQ in the germline V gene (reference sequence). CDR3 length equals 14 residues. V gave up 3 bases and J gave up 4 bases; unmatched junction bases: 3. CDR3 sequence: CASSLGQLNQPQHF. In DNA form, the CDR3 reads TGTGCCAGCAGCTTGGGACAGTTAAATCAGCCCCAGCATTTT.

The chain couples TRBV4-2 to TRBJ1-5, with D uncertain. There are 15 residues in the CDR3. From germline, CDR1 is LGHNA and CDR2 YNFKEQ. V was shortened by 1 base and J by 6 bases, with 13 bases between the two germline ends. In DNA form, the CDR3 reads TGTGCCAGCAGCCAAGTCCGAGGGAAGGGTCAGCCCCAGCATTTT. It yields the protein CASSQVRGKGQPQHF.